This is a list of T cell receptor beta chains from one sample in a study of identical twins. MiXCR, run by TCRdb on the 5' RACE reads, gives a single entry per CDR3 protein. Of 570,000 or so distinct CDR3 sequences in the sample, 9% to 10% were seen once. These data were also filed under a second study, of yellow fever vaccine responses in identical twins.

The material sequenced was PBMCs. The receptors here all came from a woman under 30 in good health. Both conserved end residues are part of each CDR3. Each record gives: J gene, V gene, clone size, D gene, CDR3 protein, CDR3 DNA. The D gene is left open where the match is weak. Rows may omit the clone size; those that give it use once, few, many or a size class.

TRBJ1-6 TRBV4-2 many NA CASSQDLGGQGRPLHF TGTGCCAGCAGCCAAGATCTAGGCGGTCAAGGGAGACCCCTCCACTTT
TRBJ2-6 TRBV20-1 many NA CSARDLGVGTGANVLTF TGCAGTGCTAGAGATCTAGGGGTTGGGACTGGGGCCAACGTCCTGACTTTC
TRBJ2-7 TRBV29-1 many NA CSVESPGEGYEQYF TGCAGCGTTGAATCCCCAGGGGAGGGCTACGAGCAGTACTTC
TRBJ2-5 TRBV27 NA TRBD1 CASSLGRGLETQYF TGTGCCAGCAGTTTGGGCAGGGGGCTAGAGACCCAGTACTTC
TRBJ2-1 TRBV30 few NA CARVGGEVFDEQFF TGTGCAAGAGTCGGGGGAGAGGTTTTCGATGAGCAGTTCTTC
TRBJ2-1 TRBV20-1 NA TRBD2 CSARDASGRASYNEQFF TGCAGTGCTAGAGATGCGAGCGGGAGGGCCTCCTACAATGAGCAGTTCTTC
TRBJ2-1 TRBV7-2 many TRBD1 CASRRDRGYNEQFF TGTGCCAGCAGAAGGGACAGGGGGTACAATGAGCAGTTCTTC
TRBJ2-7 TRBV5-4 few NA CASRPSAGSDEQYF TGTGCCAGCAGGCCTTCTGCGGGAAGTGACGAGCAGTACTTC
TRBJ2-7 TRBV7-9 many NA CASSPTTGRTHEQYF TGTGCCAGCAGCCCAACGACAGGGAGGACCCACGAGCAGTACTTC
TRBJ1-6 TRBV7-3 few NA CASRLSGYNSPLHF TGTGCCAGCAGGTTATCGGGTTATAATTCACCCCTCCACTTT
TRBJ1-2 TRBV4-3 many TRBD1 CASSQETGRGYTF TGCGCCAGCAGCCAAGAGACAGGGAGAGGCTACACCTTC
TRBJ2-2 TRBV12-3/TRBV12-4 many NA CASSLAVGGELFF TGTGCCAGCAGTTTGGCGGTTGGCGGGGAGCTGTTTTTT
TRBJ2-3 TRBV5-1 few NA CASSFPGMDTQYF TGCGCCAGCAGCTTTCCCGGGATGGATACGCAGTATTTT
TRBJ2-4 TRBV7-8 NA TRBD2 CASSELATLGKNIQYF TGTGCCAGCAGCGAACTAGCGACTCTTGGCAAAAACATTCAGTACTTC
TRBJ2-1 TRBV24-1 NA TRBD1 CATSDPPGTGNYNEQFF TGTGCCACCAGTGATCCCCCCGGGACAGGGAACTACAATGAGCAGTTCTTC
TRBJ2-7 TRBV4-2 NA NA CASSQDEWLAYEQYF TGTGCCAGCAGCCAAGATGAGTGGCTAGCCTACGAGCAGTACTTC
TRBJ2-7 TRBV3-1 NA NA CASSQDHGEQYF TGTGCCAGCAGCCAAGATCACGGAGAGCAGTACTTC
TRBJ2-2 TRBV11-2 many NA CASRPQVPYTGELFF TGTGCCAGCAGACCACAAGTACCTTACACCGGGGAGCTGTTTTTT
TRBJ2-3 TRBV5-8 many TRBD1 CASSPGTGARRDTQYF TGTGCCAGCAGCCCCGGGACAGGGGCCCGCAGAGATACGCAGTATTTT
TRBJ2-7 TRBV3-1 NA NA CASSQEVQPPDEQYF TGTGCCAGCAGCCAAGAGGTGCAGCCTCCTGACGAGCAGTACTTC
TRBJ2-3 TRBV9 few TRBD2 CASSVVPAGGGDTQYF TGTGCCAGCAGCGTAGTTCCAGCGGGAGGAGGGGATACGCAGTATTTT
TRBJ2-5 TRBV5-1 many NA CASRPLGTTKETQYF TGCGCCAGCAGACCATTAGGGACAACAAAAGAGACCCAGTACTTC
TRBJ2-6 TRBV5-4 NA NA CASTPGGSGANVLTF TGTGCCAGCACCCCTGGGGGGTCTGGGGCCAACGTCCTGACTTTC
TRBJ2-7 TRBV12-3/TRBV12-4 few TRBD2 CASRRAGVHEQYF TGTGCCAGCAGACGAGCGGGGGTCCACGAGCAGTACTTC
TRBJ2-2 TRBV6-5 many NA CASSPGAGELFF TGTGCCAGCAGTCCCGGGGCCGGGGAGCTGTTTTTT
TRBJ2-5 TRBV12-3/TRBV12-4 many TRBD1 CASRGQGLGTQYF TGTGCCAGCAGGGGACAGGGCCTGGGGACCCAGTACTTC
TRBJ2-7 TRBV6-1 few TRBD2 CASRRGNNYEQYF TGTGCCAGCAGGCGGGGGAATAACTACGAGCAGTACTTC
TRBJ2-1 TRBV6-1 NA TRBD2 CASSTLAGANEQFF TGTGCCAGCAGTACCTTAGCGGGCGCCAATGAGCAGTTCTTC
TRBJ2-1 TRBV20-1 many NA CSARDPFVSEQFF TGCAGTGCTAGAGATCCGTTTGTGTCTGAGCAGTTCTTC
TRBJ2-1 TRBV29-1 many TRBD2 CSVEGTSGQSYNEQFF TGCAGCGTTGAAGGGACTAGCGGGCAGTCCTACAATGAGCAGTTCTTC
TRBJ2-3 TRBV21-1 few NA CASSARRVGVRTDTQYF TGTGCCAGCAGCGCCCGTAGAGTAGGGGTTCGGACAGATACGCAGTATTTT
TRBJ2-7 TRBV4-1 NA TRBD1 CASSQGYGTGLVEQYF TGCGCCAGCAGCCAAGGGTACGGGACAGGGCTGGTTGAGCAGTACTTC
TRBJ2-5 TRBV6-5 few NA CASSSIRDTPPQETQYF TGTGCCAGCAGTTCCATCAGAGATACGCCACCCCAAGAGACCCAGTACTTC
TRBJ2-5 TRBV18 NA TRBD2 CASSPGSGGETQYF TGTGCCAGCTCACCAGGATCGGGGGGTGAGACCCAGTACTTC